The sequence of this TCR beta chain was determined in a study of identical twins. In TCRdb, the 5' RACE reads were re-called with MiXCR into one record per CDR3 protein. Here the sample spans 400,000 to 500,000 distinct CDR3 sequences, about a fifth being singletons. This clonotype was recorded a few times. Antigen: not known. The V end lost 1 base, the J end lost 9 bases, and 12 bases lay between the germline ends. CDR1 and CDR2 (germline): SGHVS, FQNEAQ. CDR3 length: 14 residues. Study findings and constraints: These conclusions were based on statistical analysis (cross-sectional, not following the same donors). Carriage of fewer insertions was seen in abundant cord blood beta clonotypes, whereas memory repertoires showed none. Out-of-frame beta chain sequences displayed weaker excess sharing between twins. For monozygotic twins, models underestimated out-of-frame TCR alpha sharing.

The V call is TRBV7-8, the J call TRBJ2-2, with D possibly being TRBD2 (6 bases). Input material: naive T cells sorted from blood. The source is a man between 50 and 59 years old in good health. The CDR3: CASSLVGGERELFF. For the CDR3, the DNA is TGTGCCAGCAGCTTAGTCGGCGGGGAGAGGGAGCTGTTTTTT.